This T cell receptor beta chain appears in the sequencing data of a study of T cell repertoires in cytomegalovirus infection. Across the whole study: Through public TCR beta signatures, both CMV infection and matching HLA type were indicated.

One entry per CDR3 protein, called by TCRdb with MiXCR from the reads. Found here are about 310,000 distinct CDR3 sequences, about a sixth of them singletons; the top ten hold 12%. The ends were cut back, 7 bases at V and 0 bases at J, with 11 bases in the middle. Germline assignment: CDR1 MGHDK and CDR2 SYGVNS. CDR3 length equals 14 residues. This clonotype was observed many times. Sequenced input: PBMCs. The TCR comes from a human donor in good health (CMV status not recorded). Some clones in this sample may be carry-over from other donors' samples. The chain uses TRBV25-1 and TRBJ2-3, with D tentatively TRBD2 (6 bases). DNA of the CDR3: TGTGCCAGCACGGGAGTTCTAAGCACAGATACGCAGTATTTT. It is translated as CASTGVLSTDTQYF.